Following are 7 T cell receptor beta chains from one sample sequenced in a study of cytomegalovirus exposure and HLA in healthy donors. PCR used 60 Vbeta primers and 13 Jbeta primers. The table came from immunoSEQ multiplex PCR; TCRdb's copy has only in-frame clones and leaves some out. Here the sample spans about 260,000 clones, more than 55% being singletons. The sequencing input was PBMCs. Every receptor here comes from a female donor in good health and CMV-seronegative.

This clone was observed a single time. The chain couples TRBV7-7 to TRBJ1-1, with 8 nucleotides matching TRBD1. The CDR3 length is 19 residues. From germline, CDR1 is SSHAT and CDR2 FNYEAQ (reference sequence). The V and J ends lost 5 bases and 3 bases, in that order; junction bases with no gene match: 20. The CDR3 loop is CASSHQFRQGAREDTEAFF. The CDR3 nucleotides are TGTGCCAGCAGCCACCAGTTTCGGCAGGGGGCAAGAGAGGACACTGAAGCTTTCTTT.

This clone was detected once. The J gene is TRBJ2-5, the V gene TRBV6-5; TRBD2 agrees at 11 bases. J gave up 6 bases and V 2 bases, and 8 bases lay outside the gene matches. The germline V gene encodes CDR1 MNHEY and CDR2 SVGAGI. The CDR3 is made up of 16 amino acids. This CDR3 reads CASSYPTSGNPKTQYF. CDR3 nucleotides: TGTGCCAGCAGTTACCCGACTAGCGGGAACCCAAAGACCCAGTACTTC.

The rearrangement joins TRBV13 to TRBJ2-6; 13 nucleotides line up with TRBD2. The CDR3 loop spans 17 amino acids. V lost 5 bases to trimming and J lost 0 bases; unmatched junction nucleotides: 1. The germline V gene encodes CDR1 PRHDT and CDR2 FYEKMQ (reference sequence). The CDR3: CASSRTSGGSGANVLTF. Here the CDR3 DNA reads TGTGCCAGCAGCAGGACTAGCGGGGGCTCTGGGGCCAACGTCCTGACTTTC.

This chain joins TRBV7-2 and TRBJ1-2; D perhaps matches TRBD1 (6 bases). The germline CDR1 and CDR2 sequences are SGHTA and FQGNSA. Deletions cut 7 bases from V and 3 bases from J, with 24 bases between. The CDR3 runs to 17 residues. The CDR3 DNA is TGTGCCAGCACCCTTGCTCCCGGACAGTCCCCCCACTATGGCTACACCTTC. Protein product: CASTLAPGQSPHYGYTF. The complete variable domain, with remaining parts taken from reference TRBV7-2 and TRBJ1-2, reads GAGVSQSPSNKVTEKGKDVELRCDPISGHTALYWYRQSLGQGLEFLIYFQGNSAPDKSGLPSDRFSAERTGGSVSTLTIQRTQQEDSAVYLCASTLAPGQSPHYGYTFGSGTRLTVV.

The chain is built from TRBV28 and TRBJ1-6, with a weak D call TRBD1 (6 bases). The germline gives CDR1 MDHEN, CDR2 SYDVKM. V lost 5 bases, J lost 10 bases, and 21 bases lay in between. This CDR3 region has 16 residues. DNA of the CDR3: TGTGCCAGCAGTATCATCTATACAGGGTTTTTGTCACCCCTCCACTTT. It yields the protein CASSIIYTGFLSPLHF.

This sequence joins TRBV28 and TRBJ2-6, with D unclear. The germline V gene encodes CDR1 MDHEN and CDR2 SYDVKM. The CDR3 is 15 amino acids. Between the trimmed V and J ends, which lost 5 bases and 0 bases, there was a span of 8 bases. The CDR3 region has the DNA TGTGCCAGCAGTATCCGTTTCTCTGGGGCCAACGTCCTGACTTTC. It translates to CASSIRFSGANVLTF.

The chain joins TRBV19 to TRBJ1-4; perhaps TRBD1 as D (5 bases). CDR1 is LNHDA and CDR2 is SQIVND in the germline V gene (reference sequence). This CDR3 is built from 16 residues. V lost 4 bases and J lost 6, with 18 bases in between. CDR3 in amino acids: CASSTGRWGGDEKLFF. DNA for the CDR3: TGTGCCAGTAGTACCGGACGGTGGGGGGGAGATGAAAAACTGTTTTTT.